Presented here are 16 T cell receptor beta chains from one specimen sequenced in a study of cytomegalovirus exposure and HLA in healthy donors. The PCR was carried out with 60 Vbeta primers and 13 Jbeta primers. The repertoire was sequenced with immunoSEQ multiplex PCR; TCRdb's copy has only in-frame clones and lacks some. The table includes fewer than 50,000 clones, 63% detected once. Sequencing input: PBMCs. These TCRs come from a man in his fifties or sixties in good health and CMV-seropositive.

The chain joins TRBV7-9 to TRBJ1-6; 7 bases agree with TRBD1. This CDR3 comprises 16 residues. The V gene end was trimmed by 1 base and the J gene end by 6 bases; junction bases not matched to a gene: 6. Germline V gene sequence: CDR1 SEHNR, CDR2 FQNEAQ (reference sequence). CDR3 in DNA: TGTGCCAGCAGCTTAGAGTCACAGGGGCCTAATTCACCCCTCCACTTT. Amino acid sequence: CASSLESQGPNSPLHF.

The V call is TRBV19, the J call TRBJ2-7, with 7 bases lining up with TRBD2. In germline, CDR1 is LNHDA, CDR2 SQIVND (reference sequence). V trimming: 7 bases; J trimming: 2 bases; junction bases outside the gene matches: 8. The CDR3 extends over 14 amino acids. The CDR3 DNA follows: TGTGCCAGTACCCCAGCGGGGCTCCCCTACGAGCAGTACTTC. Translating it yields CASTPAGLPYEQYF. Together with reference TRBV19 and TRBJ2-7, the CDR3 gives the full variable domain: DGGITQSPKYLFRKEGQNVTLSCEQNLNHDAMYWYRQDPGQGLRLIYYSQIVNDFQKGDIAEGYSVSREKKESFPLTVTSAQKNPTAFYLCASTPAGLPYEQYFGPGTRLTVT.

This clone came up a few times. CDR3 bases: TGTGCCAGCAGCTTAGGCACGGCTAGCGGGAGCACAGATACGCAGTATTTT. Its translation is CASSLGTASGSTDTQYF. This chain links TRBV7-9 with TRBJ2-3; 8 bases line up with TRBD2. Germline V lookup: CDR1 SEHNR, CDR2 FQNEAQ (reference sequence). The CDR3 covers 17 residues. V was pared by 1 base and J by 0 bases, with 6 bases of the junction left unmatched.

This chain connects TRBV5-6 to TRBJ2-1, with a possible D match to TRBD1 (5 bases). This CDR3 is 14 amino acids long. The ends were cut back, 1 base at V and 6 bases at J, with 11 bases in the middle. In germline, CDR1 is SGHDT, CDR2 YYEEEE. The CDR3 here is CASSLWQGLNEQFF. The CDR3 DNA sequence: TGTGCCAGCAGCTTGTGGCAGGGTCTCAATGAGCAGTTCTTC. Supplemented by reference TRBV5-6 and TRBJ2-1, the full variable domain reads DAGVTQSPTHLIKTRGQQVTLRCSPKSGHDTVSWYQQALGQGPQFIFQYYEEEERQRGNFPDRFSGHQFPNYSSELNVNALLLGDSALYLCASSLWQGLNEQFFGPGTRLTVL.

This clone was detected only a few times. It is unclear where the CDR3 begins or ends on the DNA, so no DNA is shown, and the CDR3 is as TCRdb lists it. The CDR3 protein is CASSFGPGGIGELFF. The V gene is TRBV5-6, the J gene TRBJ2-2; the D call TRBD1 from the table was never checked on the DNA. The CDR3 is made up of 15 amino acids, end residues included. From germline, CDR1 is SGHDT and CDR2 YYEEEE.

The genes are TRBV27 and TRBJ2-7; a possible D gene is TRBD1 (6 bases). The length of the CDR3 is 16 residues. Germline CDR1 MNHEY, CDR2 SMNVEV (reference sequence). With 5 bases removed from V and 2 bases from J, the gap between germline ends came to 19 bases. As DNA, the CDR3 is TGTGCCAGCAGTCCACCCTTGGACAGTGCTCCCTACGAGCAGTACTTC. Translated, it gives CASSPPLDSAPYEQYF.

This clone was seen a handful of times. The CDR3 protein is CASSQDPSQQANYGYTF. CDR3 DNA: TGCGCCAGCAGCCAAGATCCTTCACAGCAAGCTAACTATGGCTACACCTTC. This rearrangement joins TRBV4-3 to TRBJ1-2, with D unresolved. V was clipped by 0 bases and J by 0 bases, with 14 bases between them. CDR3 length equals 17 residues. Germline CDR1 is LGHNA and CDR2 is YSLEER.

The gene calls are TRBV18 and TRBJ2-2; maybe TRBD2 (6 bases). From germline, CDR1 is KGHSH and CDR2 LQKENI. The CDR3 extends over 17 amino acids. V lost 2 bases and J lost 7, with 20 bases in between. The CDR3 coding sequence is TGTGCCAGCTCACCATGGACACCGGAGGGCCCAGACGGGGAGCTGTTTTTT. This codes for CASSPWTPEGPDGELFF.

The V and J genes are TRBV30 and TRBJ1-5; possibly TRBD1 for D (5 bases). V gave up 0 bases and J gave up 5 bases, with 14 bases separating them. From germline, CDR1 is GTSNPN and CDR2 SVGIG (reference sequence). The CDR3 sequence is 15 residues long. CDR3 nucleotides: TGTGCCTGGAGTGTACTGAAGGGGTTTGATCAGCCCCAGCATTTT. Residues: CAWSVLKGFDQPQHF.

This sequence joins TRBV19 and TRBJ2-7; 7 positions agree with TRBD2. The length of the CDR3 is 14 residues. J gave up 4 bases and V 5 bases, and 8 bases lay outside the gene matches. The V gene's germline CDR1 is LNHDA and CDR2 SQIVND (reference sequence). The CDR3 nucleotides read TGTGCCAGTAGTCCCCGACTAGCTGGGTACGAGCAGTACTTC. This encodes CASSPRLAGYEQYF.

The chain carries TRBV15 and TRBJ2-1; weak D call: TRBD2 (6 bases). The V and J ends lost 3 bases and 11 bases respectively, with 14 bases between them. Germline assignment: CDR1 LNHNV and CDR2 YYDKDF (reference sequence). This CDR3 has 13 residues. Here the CDR3 DNA reads TGTGCCACCAGCAGCCCTCCGAGCGGGCAGCAGTTCTTC. This sequence encodes CATSSPPSGQQFF.

V usage is TRBV18 and J usage is TRBJ2-3, with 8 bases identical to TRBD2. CDR1 is KGHSH and CDR2 is LQKENI in the germline V gene. Trimming at V came to 5 bases and at J to 5 bases, leaving 9 bases not matched to a gene. The CDR3 has 15 residues. The CDR3 is CASSYDGLAQDTQYF. The CDR3 DNA reads TGTGCCAGCTCATACGATGGACTAGCACAAGATACGCAGTATTTT.

This clone has more than one count but fewer than ten. Other DNA variants within this sample encode the same CDR3. The rearrangement joins TRBV7-9 to TRBJ2-3; TRBD2 agrees at 9 bases. CDR3 length equals 18 residues. V lost 1 base, J lost 5 bases, and 13 bases stayed unmatched. Germline V gene lookup returns CDR1 SEHNR and CDR2 FQNEAQ (reference sequence). The CDR3 is CASSLEGSSGTDGDTQYF. DNA of the CDR3: TGTGCCAGCAGCTTAGAGGGGTCTAGCGGGACGGATGGAGATACGCAGTATTTT.

The chain recombines TRBV6-1 with TRBJ2-3; 8 bases align to TRBD2. CDR1 and CDR2 from the germline V gene are MNHNS and SASEGT. CDR3 size: 14 residues. With 9 bases clipped from V and 0 bases from J, the junction kept 5 bases outside the gene matches. The chain's CDR3 is CASQERGSTDTQYF. The CDR3 DNA reads TGTGCCAGTCAGGAGCGGGGGAGCACAGATACGCAGTATTTT.

V gene TRBV7-9 combines with J gene TRBJ2-7; 7 nucleotides line up with TRBD1. The germline CDR1 and CDR2 sequences are SEHNR and FQNEAQ (reference sequence). The trim removed 5 bases at V and 5 bases at J, leaving 9 bases unmatched. The CDR3 contains 14 residues. The CDR3 reads CASSPGQERDEQYF. The CDR3 region has the DNA TGTGCCAGCAGCCCTGGACAGGAGAGAGACGAGCAGTACTTC.

This rearrangement joins TRBV7-9 to TRBJ2-3; TRBD2 matches at 7 bases. V was pared by 8 bases and J by 5 bases, with 13 bases of the junction left unmatched. The germline CDR1 and CDR2 sequences are SEHNR and FQNEAQ (reference sequence). The CDR3 runs to 15 residues. CDR3: CASRRLASGGDTQYF. The CDR3 region has the DNA TGTGCCAGCCGCCGGCTGGCTTCGGGGGGAGATACGCAGTATTTT.